This T cell receptor beta chain was identified in a study of cytomegalovirus exposure and HLA in healthy donors. Note on this clone: What it binds is unknown.

Whole-study findings and limits: Accurate prediction of HLA-A and HLA-B alleles (for most subjects) was reportedly achieved from TCR beta sequences.

CDR1 is SEHNR, CDR2 FQNEAQ, per germline (reference sequence). The CDR3 loop spans 15 amino acids. The trim removed 6 bases at V and 4 bases at J, leaving 9 bases unmatched. 13 Jbeta primers and 60 Vbeta primers were used for the PCR. The table came from immunoSEQ multiplex PCR; TCRdb's copy has only in-frame clones and leaves some out. The table has more than 100,000 clones, over 70% seen once; the top ten hold around 4%. The TCR sequence derives from a woman in her forties in good health and CMV-seronegative. This chain uses TRBV7-9 with TRBJ2-1; 7 bases line up with TRBD2. Sequencing used PBMCs. DNA of the CDR3: TGTGCCAGCAGTCCCCGGCGGGAGTCATACAATGAGCAGTTCTTC. Protein product: CASSPRRESYNEQFF.